Detailed here is one TCR beta chain. This receptor's antigen is unknown. No base quality values were provided; no much bigger clone lies one nucleotide off. Cut back by 0 bases and 4 bases, the V and J ends lie 12 bases apart. The germline V gene yields LGHNA for CDR1 and YSLEER for CDR2. Measured from the cysteine to the phenylalanine, the CDR3 is 15 residues long. The read is trimmed to its CDR3 DNA, 45 bases read in frame from base 1. The data originate from a study of T cell repertoires in cytomegalovirus infection (dated by TCRdb to between 2018 and 2020). In terms of the full investigation: Because public TCR beta signatures pointed to carriage of CMV infection together with the matching HLA type, the HLA type of each donor mattered for the analysis.

The study at large found these results: The ex vivo response was dominated by HLA-C-restricted CMV-specific TCR beta clonotypes, which also provided the single most frequent clonotype in two of eight donors. In both this cohort and an independent cohort of 350 to 400 donors, the cumulative frequency of public TCR beta family members distinguished carriers of CMV infection plus the relevant HLA type.

The instrument was an Illumina HiSeq 1500. TCRdb's own reprocessing of the public reads used fastp at Q25 and MiXCR and kept productive beta chains. Identical CDR3 protein sequences are pooled into one entry, listed with their most common genes and DNA. In all, the sample holds 46,000 or so distinct CDR3 sequences, and 20% to 25% of those were seen once. The ten largest account for about a fifth of the sample. This TCR was recovered from a human donor in good health (CMV status not recorded). Some clones in this sample may be carry-over from other donors' samples. Recombination connected TRBV4-3 to TRBJ2-5; the D gene is possibly TRBD2, with 6 bases matching. Material: PBMCs, sequenced either directly or after in vitro stimulation (not recorded which). The CDR3: CASSQDVSSGETQYF. The DNA sequence is as follows: TGCGCCAGCAGCCAAGATGTGAGTAGCGGAGAGACCCAGTACTTC.